This is a list of T cell receptor beta chains from one sample in a study of OX40 agonist ivuxolimab in advanced cancers. Assay used: immunoSEQ multiplex PCR; TCRdb lists only in-frame clones, some missing. Here the sample spans under 90,000 clones, around 92% being singletons. Sequenced here: CD4+ or CD8+ T cells sorted from blood, sampled in a trial of the OX40 agonist ivuxolimab. Every receptor here comes from an adult with an advanced solid tumor such as melanoma, head and neck, liver or kidney cancer. Each CDR3 is given without its conserved first and last residue.

J: TRBJ1-5
V: TRBV18
CDR3: ASSFTESNQPQH

J: TRBJ1-2
V: TRBV11-2
CDR3: ASSAGSNYGYT

J: TRBJ1-1
V: TRBV5-6
CDR3: ASSPVVGDGAF

J: TRBJ2-3
V: TRBV7-2
CDR3: ASSPWTREGTDTQY

J: TRBJ2-5
V: TRBV6-1
CDR3: ASSENPVAGFQETQY

J: TRBJ2-3
V: TRBV5-5
CDR3: ASSPPDRPTQY

J: TRBJ2-7
V: TRBV19
CDR3: ASSRDRGIPGYEQY

J: TRBJ1-3
V: TRBV6-1
CDR3: ASSEGAGASRNTIY

J: TRBJ2-7
V: TRBV4-1
CDR3: ASSRGTRTGFYEQY

J: TRBJ1-1
V: TRBV2
CDR3: ASSVQAEAF

J: TRBJ1-2
V: TRBV28
CDR3: ASSLGQGVGYT

J: TRBJ1-1
V: TRBV7-2
CDR3: ASSLGGDNTEAF

J: TRBJ2-7
V: TRBV4-1
CDR3: ASSLTSGQGGYEQY

J: TRBJ2-7
V: TRBV19
CDR3: ASSTGSSYEQY

J: TRBJ1-5
V: TRBV4-2
CDR3: ASSLGGIGQPQH

J: TRBJ1-2
V: TRBV15
CDR3: ATSRRLRGKANYGYT

J: TRBJ1-5
V: TRBV6-1
CDR3: ASRATGIQPQH

J: TRBJ1-2
V: TRBV6-5
CDR3: ASSYSLDSGYT

J: TRBJ2-5
V: TRBV30
CDR3: AFWGPGSKETQY

J: TRBJ1-6
V: TRBV4-1
CDR3: ASSQDRWGLGYSPLH

J: TRBJ2-7
V: TRBV30
CDR3: AWSVGESEQY

J: TRBJ2-2
V: TRBV5-1
CDR3: ASEPGQATGELF

J: TRBJ1-1
V: TRBV2
CDR3: AGREGYTEAF

J: TRBJ1-6
V: TRBV7-2
CDR3: ASSLTGTGNSSPLH

J: TRBJ1-2
V: TRBV19
CDR3: ATRSGGNYGYT

J: TRBJ1-5
V: TRBV6-6
CDR3: ASSLGQGDNQPQH

J: TRBJ2-5
V: TRBV19
CDR3: ASTPRGLETQY

J: TRBJ1-5
V: TRBV6-6
CDR3: ASSPRLVFGRPQH

J: TRBJ2-1
V: TRBV29-1
CDR3: SVVRLGNEQF

J: TRBJ1-5
V: TRBV16
CDR3: ASSQLISFDQPQH

J: TRBJ1-1
V: TRBV5-4
CDR3: ASSSGGRGSNTEAF